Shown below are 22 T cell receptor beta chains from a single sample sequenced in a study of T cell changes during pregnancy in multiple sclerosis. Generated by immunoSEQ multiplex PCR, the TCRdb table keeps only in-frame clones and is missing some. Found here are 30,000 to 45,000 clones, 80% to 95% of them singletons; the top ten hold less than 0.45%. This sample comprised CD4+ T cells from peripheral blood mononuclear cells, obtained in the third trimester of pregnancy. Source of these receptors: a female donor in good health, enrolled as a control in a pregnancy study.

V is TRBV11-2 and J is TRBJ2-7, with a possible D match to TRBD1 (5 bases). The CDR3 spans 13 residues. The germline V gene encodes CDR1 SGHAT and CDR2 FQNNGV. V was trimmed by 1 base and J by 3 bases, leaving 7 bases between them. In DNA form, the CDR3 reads TGTGCCAGCAGCTTAGCAAGGGGCTACGAGCAGTACTTC. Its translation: CASSLARGYEQYF.

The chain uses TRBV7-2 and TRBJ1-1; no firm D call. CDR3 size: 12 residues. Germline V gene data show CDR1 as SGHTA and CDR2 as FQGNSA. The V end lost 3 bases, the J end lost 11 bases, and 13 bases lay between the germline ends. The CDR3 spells CASSFSRGQAFF. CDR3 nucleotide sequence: TGTGCCAGCAGCTTCAGCAGAGGGCAGGCTTTCTTT.

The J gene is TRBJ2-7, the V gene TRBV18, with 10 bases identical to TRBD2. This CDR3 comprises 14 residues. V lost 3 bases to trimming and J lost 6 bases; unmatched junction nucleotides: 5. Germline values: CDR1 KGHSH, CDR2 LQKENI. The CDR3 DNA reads TGTGCCAGCTCACCCACAGCGGGGGGGCGCGAGCAGTACTTC. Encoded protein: CASSPTAGGREQYF.

In DNA form, the CDR3 reads TGCGCCAGCAGCCGCTTGACAGGCACTGGAAACACCATATATTTT. Amino acid sequence: CASSRLTGTGNTIYF. V and J are TRBV4-3 and TRBJ1-3, with D possibly being TRBD1 (6 bases). The CDR3 totals 15 residues. The germline CDR1 and CDR2 sequences are LGHNA and YSLEER. V lost 4 bases, J lost 2 bases, and 12 bases lay in between.

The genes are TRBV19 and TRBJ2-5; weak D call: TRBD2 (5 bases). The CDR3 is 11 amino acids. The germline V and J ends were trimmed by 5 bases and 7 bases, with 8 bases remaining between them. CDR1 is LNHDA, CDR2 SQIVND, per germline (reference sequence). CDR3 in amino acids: CASSSGWTQYF. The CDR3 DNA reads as TGTGCCAGTAGTTCGGGGTGGACCCAGTACTTC.

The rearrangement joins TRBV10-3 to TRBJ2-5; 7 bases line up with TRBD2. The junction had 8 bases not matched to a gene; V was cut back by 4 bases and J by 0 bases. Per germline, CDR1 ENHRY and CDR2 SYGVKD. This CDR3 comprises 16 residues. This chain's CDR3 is CAISAPSGVYQETQYF. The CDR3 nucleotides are TGTGCCATCAGTGCTCCTAGCGGAGTGTACCAAGAGACCCAGTACTTC.

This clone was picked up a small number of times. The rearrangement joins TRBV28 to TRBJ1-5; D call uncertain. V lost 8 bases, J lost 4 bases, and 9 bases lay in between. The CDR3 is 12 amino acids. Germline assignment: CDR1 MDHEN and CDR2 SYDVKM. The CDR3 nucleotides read TGTGCCAGCCAGGCCCTTAATCAGCCCCAGCATTTT. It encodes CASQALNQPQHF.

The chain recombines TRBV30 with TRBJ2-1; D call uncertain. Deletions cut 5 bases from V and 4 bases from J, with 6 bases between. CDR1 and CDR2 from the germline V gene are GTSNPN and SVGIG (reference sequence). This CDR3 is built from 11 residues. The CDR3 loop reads CAWDNYNEQFF. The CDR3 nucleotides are TGTGCCTGGGACAATTACAATGAGCAGTTCTTC. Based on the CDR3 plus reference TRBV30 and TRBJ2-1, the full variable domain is SQTIHQWPATLVQPVGSPLSLECTVEGTSNPNLYWYRQAAGRGLQLLFYSVGIGQISSEVPQNLSASRPQDRQFILSSKKLLLSDSGFYLCAWDNYNEQFFGPGTRLTVL.

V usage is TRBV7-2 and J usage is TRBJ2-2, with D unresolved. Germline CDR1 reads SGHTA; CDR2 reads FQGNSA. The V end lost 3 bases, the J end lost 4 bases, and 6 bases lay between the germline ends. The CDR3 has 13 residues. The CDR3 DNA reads TGTGCCAGCAGCTTTCGGGTCACCGGGGAGCTGTTTTTT. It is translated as CASSFRVTGELFF.

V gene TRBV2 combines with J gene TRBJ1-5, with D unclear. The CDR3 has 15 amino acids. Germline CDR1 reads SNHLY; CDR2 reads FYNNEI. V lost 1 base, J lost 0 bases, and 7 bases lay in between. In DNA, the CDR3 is TGTGCCAGCAGTGAAGGGAGACTTAGCAATCAGCCCCAGCATTTT. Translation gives CASSEGRLSNQPQHF.

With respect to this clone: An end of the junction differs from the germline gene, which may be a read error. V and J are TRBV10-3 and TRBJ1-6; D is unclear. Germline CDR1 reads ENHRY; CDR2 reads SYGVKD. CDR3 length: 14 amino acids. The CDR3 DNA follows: TGTGCCAGCAGTCCTTTCGCAGTTAATTCACCCCTCCACTTT. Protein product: CASSPFAVNSPLHF.

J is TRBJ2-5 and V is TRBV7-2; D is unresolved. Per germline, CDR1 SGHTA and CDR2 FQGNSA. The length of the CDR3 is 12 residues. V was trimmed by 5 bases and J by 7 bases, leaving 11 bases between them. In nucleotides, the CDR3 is TGTGCCAGCAGCCGAGCATCGGGGACCCAGTACTTC. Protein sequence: CASSRASGTQYF.

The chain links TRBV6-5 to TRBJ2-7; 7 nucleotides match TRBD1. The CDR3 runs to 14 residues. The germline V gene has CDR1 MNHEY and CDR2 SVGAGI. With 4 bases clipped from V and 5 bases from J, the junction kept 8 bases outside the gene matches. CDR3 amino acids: CASSSKQGFHEQYF. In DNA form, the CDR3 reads TGTGCCAGCAGTTCCAAACAGGGGTTCCACGAGCAGTACTTC.

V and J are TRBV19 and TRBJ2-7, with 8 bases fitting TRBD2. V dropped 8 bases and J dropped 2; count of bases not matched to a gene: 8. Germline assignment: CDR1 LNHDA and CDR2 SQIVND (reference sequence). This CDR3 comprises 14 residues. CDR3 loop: CASSASGGPYEQYF. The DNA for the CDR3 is TGTGCCAGTTCCGCGAGCGGGGGTCCCTACGAGCAGTACTTC.

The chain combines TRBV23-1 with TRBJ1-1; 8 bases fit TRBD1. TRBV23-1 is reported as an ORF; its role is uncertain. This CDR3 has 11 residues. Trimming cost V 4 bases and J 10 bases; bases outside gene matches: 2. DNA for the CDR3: TGCGCCAGCAGTCCCGACAGGGGAGCTTTCTTT. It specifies CASSPDRGAFF.

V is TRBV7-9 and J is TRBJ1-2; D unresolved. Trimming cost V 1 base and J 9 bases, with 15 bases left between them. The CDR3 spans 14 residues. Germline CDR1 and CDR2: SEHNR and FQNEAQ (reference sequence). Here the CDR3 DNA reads TGTGCCAGCAGCTTAGATCAGCGTCAATTGAGCTACACCTTC. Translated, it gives CASSLDQRQLSYTF.

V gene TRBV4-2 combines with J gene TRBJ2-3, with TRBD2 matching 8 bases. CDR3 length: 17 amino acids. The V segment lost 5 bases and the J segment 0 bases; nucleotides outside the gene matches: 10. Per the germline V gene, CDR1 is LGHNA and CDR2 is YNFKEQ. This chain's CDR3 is CASSSRSSGASTDTQYF. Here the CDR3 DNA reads TGTGCCAGCAGCTCGCGGAGTAGCGGGGCTAGCACAGATACGCAGTATTTT.

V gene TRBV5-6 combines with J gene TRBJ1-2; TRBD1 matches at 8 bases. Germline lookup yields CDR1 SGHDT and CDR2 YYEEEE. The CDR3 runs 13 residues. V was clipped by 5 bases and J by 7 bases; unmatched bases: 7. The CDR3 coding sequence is TGTGCCAGCAGGGTGACAGGGGAGGGTGGCTACACCTTC. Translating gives CASRVTGEGGYTF.

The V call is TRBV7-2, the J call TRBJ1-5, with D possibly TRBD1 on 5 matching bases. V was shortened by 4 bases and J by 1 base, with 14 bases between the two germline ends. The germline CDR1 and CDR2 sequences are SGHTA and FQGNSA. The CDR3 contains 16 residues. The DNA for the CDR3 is TGTGCCAGCAGCTATCAGGGAGGTGGGAGCAATCAGCCCCAGCATTTT. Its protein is CASSYQGGGSNQPQHF.

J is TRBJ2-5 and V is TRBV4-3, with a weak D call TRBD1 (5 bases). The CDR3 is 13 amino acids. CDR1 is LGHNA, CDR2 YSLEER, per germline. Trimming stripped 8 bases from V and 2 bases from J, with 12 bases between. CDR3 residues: CASGAYPQETQYF. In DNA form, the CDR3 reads TGCGCCAGCGGGGCCTACCCACAAGAGACCCAGTACTTC.

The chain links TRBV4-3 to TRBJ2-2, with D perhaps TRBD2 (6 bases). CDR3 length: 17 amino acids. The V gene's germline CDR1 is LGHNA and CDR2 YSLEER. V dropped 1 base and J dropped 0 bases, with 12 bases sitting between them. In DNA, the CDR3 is TGCGCCAGCAGCCAAGTTGTAGGCGGGGCGAACACCGGGGAGCTGTTTTTT. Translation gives CASSQVVGGANTGELFF.

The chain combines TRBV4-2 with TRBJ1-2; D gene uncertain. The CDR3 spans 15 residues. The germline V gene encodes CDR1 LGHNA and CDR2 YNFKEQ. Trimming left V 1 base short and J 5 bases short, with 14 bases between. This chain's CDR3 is CASSQGGPPRYGYTF. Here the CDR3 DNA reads TGTGCCAGCAGCCAAGGCGGCCCCCCGAGGTATGGCTACACCTTC.